The clone carrying this TCR beta chain was detected ten times or more. TCRdb reprocessed the RT-PCR reads via MiXCR and lists one record per CDR3 protein. There are around 700,000 distinct CDR3 sequences in the sample; 13% to 15% occur only once, and roughly 4% lies in the top ten. The V and J ends lost 4 bases and 1 base respectively, with 7 bases between them. CDR1 SQVTM and CDR2 ANQGSEA come from the germline V gene. The CDR3 has 12 amino acids. The chain is built from TRBV29-1 and TRBJ1-1, with unresolved D. The sequence was collected from a female donor in good health, serving as a healthy control. The sequencing input was memory CD4+ T cells from blood. The CDR3 nucleotides read TGCAGCGTTGGACGGCGGAACACTGAAGCTTTCTTT. It encodes CSVGRRNTEAFF.